This TCR beta chain stems from a study of cytomegalovirus exposure and HLA in healthy donors. On this clone: Its antigen remains unidentified.

Whole-study findings and limits: Under in vitro conditions, three CMV-associated chains were confirmed as specific for CMV antigens. The likely origin of a cluster of highly shared sequence variants was a sequencing artifact. TCR beta V- and J-gene trimming, according to a later analysis, was linked to a missense DCLRE1C variant.

Germline V CDR1 and CDR2: SGHNT, YENEEA. V lost 5 bases, J lost 4 bases, and 3 bases stayed unmatched. The CDR3 runs to 13 residues. It was with 60 Vbeta and 13 Jbeta primers that the PCR ran. Produced via immunoSEQ multiplex PCR; TCRdb's table is partial and in-frame only. The sample contains approximately 180,000 clones, approximately 78% of which appear only once. Source material: PBMCs. The TCR was taken from a woman under 30 in good health and CMV-seronegative. The genes are TRBV11-3 and TRBJ2-3; the match to TRBD1 covers 7 bases. The CDR3 bases are TGTGCCAGCAGCAACAGGGGTTCAGATACGCAGTATTTT. Protein: CASSNRGSDTQYF.